The T cell receptor beta chain under discussion was sequenced for a study of T cells in tumors after PD-1 blockade (dated by TCRdb to between 2019 and 2020). In terms of the full investigation: Patients with prior checkpoint blockade, systemic immunosuppressant use, or recent radiotherapy or other anti-cancer therapy within 4 weeks were excluded. Paired single-cell RNA and TCR sequencing was performed on site-matched tumors from BCC or SCC patients before and after anti-PD-1 therapy. An average of approximately 120,000 TCR templates (range about 24,000-280,000) and 36,536 unique clonotypes was obtained for peripheral blood samples. To compare clonotypes in blood and tumor, bulk TCR sequencing was done on some 10 peripheral blood samples taken from roughly 5 patients. RECIST version 1.1 was the standard used to evaluate clinical response. Ongoing daily vismodegib 150 mg was also given to a subset of patients during anti-PD-1 treatment. Treatment consisted of either cemiplimab 350 mg every 2 weeks or pembrolizumab 200 mg every 3 weeks.

Sample time point, as interpreted from the label and publication: after anti-PD-1 therapy. Genomic DNA extracted from tumor biopsies or peripheral blood was used for bulk TCRbeta sequencing, with input ranging from about 616 ng to 6,500 ng. All patients had histologically proven advanced or metastatic basal or squamous cell carcinoma and were poor candidates for surgical resection. The basal cell carcinoma cohort comprised some ten patients, of whom several had bulk tumor TCR sequencing. General study outcomes and caveats: Where the novel T cell clones came from was not determined, and possible sources could include lymphoid organs or rare unexpanded clones inside the tumor or in the tumor periphery. Around 41% of tumor TCR clonotypes were found in blood, and some novel exhausted tumor clones appeared in pre-treatment blood, suggesting peripheral recruitment.

The immunoSEQ platform was used to carry out deep TCRbeta sequencing. The authors' pipeline ran thus. Only productive rearrangements were exported from the immunoSEQ Analyzer for further analysis. T cell phenotypes were assigned to bulk TCRbeta clonotypes by matching the clonotypes to single-cell RNA+TCR-seq clones with the same TCRbeta sequence. Clone enrichment in tumor was calculated as tumor frequency divided by PBMC frequency from bulk TCR sequencing. TCRs were sorted with GLIPH into specificity groups, meaning clusters of distinct TCRs that share CDR3 motifs and likely recognize common antigens. Drawn from immuneACCESS, this table holds only the in-frame rearrangements with V and J called that TCRdb kept. Clones are partly lost; checked studies trace under half to an unresolved V gene and leave the rest unexplained. Clone size and the V and J calls come from that table; the DNA yielded D and trimming. This sample is represented by roughly 14,000 clones; 82% of them were singletons. Of the sample, approximately 22% is held by the ten largest clones.

The CDR3 numbers 19 residues from cysteine through phenylalanine. This entry keeps only the CDR3 DNA: 57 bases, framed from base 1. For CDR1 and CDR2, the germline V gene lists SNHLY and FYNNEI. This clone has a handful of counts. It lacks a known antigen. A junction boundary mismatches the germline segment, possibly from a read error. The sequencing used PBMCs, collected after anti-PD-1 treatment. This clonotype originated in a human donor with basal cell carcinoma. The rearranged segments are TRBV2 and TRBJ2-1; TRBD2 is a weak D gene call, 7 bases matching. The CDR3 protein is CACSDGGARVGSSYNEQFF. The DNA is as follows: TGTGCCTGCAGTGATGGGGGGGCGCGGGTGGGGAGCTCCTACAATGAGCAGTTCTTC.